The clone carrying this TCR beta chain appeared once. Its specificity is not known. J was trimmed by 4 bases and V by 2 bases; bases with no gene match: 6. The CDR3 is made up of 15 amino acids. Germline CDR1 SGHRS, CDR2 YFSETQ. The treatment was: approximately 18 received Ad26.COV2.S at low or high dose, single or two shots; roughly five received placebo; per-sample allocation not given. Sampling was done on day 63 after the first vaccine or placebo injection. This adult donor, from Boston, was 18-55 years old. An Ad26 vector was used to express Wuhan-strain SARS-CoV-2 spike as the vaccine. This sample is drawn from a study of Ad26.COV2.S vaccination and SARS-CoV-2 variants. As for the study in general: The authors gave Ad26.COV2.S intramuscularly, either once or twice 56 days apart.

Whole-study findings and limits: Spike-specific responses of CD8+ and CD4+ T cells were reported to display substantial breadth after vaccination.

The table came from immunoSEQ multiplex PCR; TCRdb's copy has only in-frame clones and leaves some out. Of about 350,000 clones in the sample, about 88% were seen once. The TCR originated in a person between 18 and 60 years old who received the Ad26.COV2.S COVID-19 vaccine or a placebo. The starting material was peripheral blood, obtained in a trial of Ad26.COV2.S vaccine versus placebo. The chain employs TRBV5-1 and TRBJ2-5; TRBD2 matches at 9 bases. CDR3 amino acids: CASSFLAGDRETQYF. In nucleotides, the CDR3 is TGCGCCAGCAGCTTCTTAGCGGGGGATAGAGAGACCCAGTACTTC.